The rows below give T cell receptor beta chains drawn from one sample of a study of blood T cell repertoires in COVID-19. The assay was immunoSEQ multiplex PCR, and TCRdb's table has in-frame clones only and misses some. The sample comprises 330,000 or so clones, roughly 87% of which are singletons, and roughly a tenth rests with the top ten. Source material: peripheral blood. All receptors derive from a man younger than 40 with COVID-19, enrolled during active disease. Both conserved end residues are part of each CDR3. D genes are given only for firm matches. Clone size is given for some rows only: seen once, a few or many times, or a class if the clone is expanded.

j_call: TRBJ2-3
d_call: NA
clone_size: few
v_call: TRBV6-4
cdr3_aa: CASSDSSALGSGDTQYF

j_call: TRBJ2-7
d_call: NA
clone_size: NA
v_call: TRBV7-9
cdr3_aa: CASSSAGREQYF

j_call: TRBJ2-7
d_call: TRBD2
clone_size: once
v_call: TRBV6-1
cdr3_aa: CASSEIGAGGFYEQYF

j_call: TRBJ1-2
d_call: NA
clone_size: NA
v_call: TRBV12-3/TRBV12-4
cdr3_aa: CASQTGYGYTF

j_call: TRBJ2-5
d_call: NA
clone_size: once
v_call: TRBV5-4
cdr3_aa: CASSQAVGSGETQYF

j_call: TRBJ2-2
d_call: NA
clone_size: NA
v_call: TRBV29-1
cdr3_aa: CSVGGAGELFF

j_call: TRBJ2-7
d_call: NA
clone_size: NA
v_call: TRBV7-2
cdr3_aa: CASSLGGASSSPQYF

j_call: TRBJ1-2
d_call: NA
clone_size: NA
v_call: TRBV5-5
cdr3_aa: CASSPARGSYGYTF

j_call: TRBJ1-1
d_call: NA
clone_size: NA
v_call: TRBV21-1
cdr3_aa: CASSKNGPEAFF

j_call: TRBJ1-2
d_call: NA
clone_size: NA
v_call: TRBV18
cdr3_aa: CASSPALTGDYGYTF

j_call: TRBJ1-5
d_call: NA
clone_size: NA
v_call: TRBV28
cdr3_aa: CASSSPRFGNQPQHF

j_call: TRBJ2-1
d_call: TRBD2
clone_size: NA
v_call: TRBV24-1
cdr3_aa: CATSDIPGTSGSYNEQFF

j_call: TRBJ2-3
d_call: TRBD1
clone_size: NA
v_call: TRBV29-1
cdr3_aa: CSVTGQGDLSSTDTQYF

j_call: TRBJ1-1
d_call: NA
clone_size: NA
v_call: TRBV7-3
cdr3_aa: CASSFDGATEAFF

j_call: TRBJ2-5
d_call: TRBD2
clone_size: once
v_call: TRBV5-8
cdr3_aa: CASSLGTSAEETQYF

j_call: TRBJ2-5
d_call: TRBD2
clone_size: NA
v_call: TRBV7-9
cdr3_aa: CASSLLASGRFQETQYF

j_call: TRBJ2-1
d_call: NA
clone_size: NA
v_call: TRBV6-6
cdr3_aa: CASSYIQGNYNEQFF

j_call: TRBJ1-2
d_call: NA
clone_size: NA
v_call: TRBV19
cdr3_aa: CASRLYGYTF

j_call: TRBJ2-7
d_call: TRBD1
clone_size: NA
v_call: TRBV19
cdr3_aa: CASSSGQGVSYEQYF

j_call: TRBJ1-1
d_call: TRBD1
clone_size: NA
v_call: TRBV28
cdr3_aa: CAGRDRTNTEAFF

j_call: TRBJ1-2
d_call: TRBD1
clone_size: NA
v_call: TRBV18
cdr3_aa: CASSSGTGGFGDNYGYTF

j_call: TRBJ2-3
d_call: TRBD2
clone_size: NA
v_call: TRBV10-2
cdr3_aa: CASTRQTSAGTDTQYF

j_call: TRBJ1-3
d_call: NA
clone_size: many
v_call: TRBV12-5
cdr3_aa: CASGLAAGSSGNTIYF

j_call: TRBJ2-7
d_call: TRBD1
clone_size: NA
v_call: TRBV5-6
cdr3_aa: CASQKEGTGDDEQYF

j_call: TRBJ1-6
d_call: NA
clone_size: NA
v_call: TRBV5-1
cdr3_aa: CASSLREASSYNSPLHF

j_call: TRBJ2-3
d_call: NA
clone_size: NA
v_call: TRBV3-1/TRBV3-2
cdr3_aa: CASSLSRDTQYF

j_call: TRBJ1-3
d_call: NA
clone_size: once
v_call: TRBV15
cdr3_aa: CATSRRTGSSGNTIYF

j_call: TRBJ2-5
d_call: TRBD1
clone_size: NA
v_call: TRBV7-2
cdr3_aa: CASSWDREETQYF

j_call: TRBJ1-5
d_call: NA
clone_size: NA
v_call: TRBV4-1
cdr3_aa: CASSQPTLNQPQHF

j_call: TRBJ1-2
d_call: TRBD1
clone_size: NA
v_call: TRBV28
cdr3_aa: CASSPGTGRNYGYTF

j_call: TRBJ1-3
d_call: NA
clone_size: NA
v_call: TRBV9
cdr3_aa: CASSDLSEPGNTIYF

j_call: TRBJ2-1
d_call: NA
clone_size: NA
v_call: TRBV11-2
cdr3_aa: CASSLDRGSGNEQFF

j_call: TRBJ1-2
d_call: NA
clone_size: once
v_call: TRBV2
cdr3_aa: CASSMTGNYGYTF